The next 10 T cell receptor beta chains were all read from a single sample in a study of molecular identifiers for immune sequencing clone quantification. From the PCR reads, TCRdb called clonotypes with MiXCR, one entry per CDR3 protein. The sample contains 300,000 to 400,000 distinct CDR3 sequences, 24% of which appear only once. The sample comprised naive CD8+ T cells from blood, with Jurkat cell RNA spiked in. Subset indicated: FACS-sorted CD8+CD4-CCR7+CD45RA+ naive T cells. The receptors were sampled from a human donor in good health. Some libraries in this study had Jurkat cell RNA spiked in.

V and J are TRBV2 and TRBJ1-5, with D hard to call. This CDR3 has 14 amino acids. Germline loops: CDR1 SNHLY, CDR2 FYNNEI. V dropped 2 bases and J dropped 3 bases, with 8 bases sitting between them. As DNA, the CDR3 is TGTGCCAGCAGTGAACTACAGAACAATCAGCCCCAGCATTTT. Translation: CASSELQNNQPQHF.

The rearrangement uses TRBV4-1 and TRBJ1-5; D gene ambiguous. Germline V gives CDR1 MGHRA, CDR2 YSYEKL. The CDR3 has 15 residues. Trimming cost V 1 base and J 0 bases, with 7 bases left between them. Here the CDR3 reads CASSQGHDSNQPQHF. The CDR3 DNA reads as TGCGCCAGCAGCCAAGGGCACGATAGCAATCAGCCCCAGCATTTT.

A remark on this clonotype: This likely comes from a read error, as the CDR3 has no conserved phenylalanine or tryptophan at its end. The chain couples TRBV5-3 to TRBJ2-7, with TRBD1 matching 8 bases. TRBV5-3 counts as an open reading frame of uncertain function. The CDR3 spans 13 residues. This chain's CDR3 is CASSFAGGDEQYS. In DNA form, the CDR3 reads TGTGCCAGCAGCTTCGCAGGGGGCGACGAGCAGTACTCC.

Worth noting for this clonotype: A clone one base away is much larger, so this may be a read error. The rearrangement joins TRBV7-2 to TRBJ2-7; weak D call: TRBD2 (6 bases). Germline V lookup: CDR1 SGHTA, CDR2 FQGNSA. The CDR3 sequence is 15 residues long. CDR3 residues: CASRFFRGGAYEQYF. The CDR3 DNA is TGTGCCAGCCGCTTTTTCCGAGGCGGGGCCTACGAGCAGTACTTC.

About this clonotype: It is likely a read error: a sequence one base away is far more abundant. This chain uses TRBV7-2 with TRBJ2-7, with D possibly being TRBD2 (5 bases). CDR1 SGHTA and CDR2 FQGNSA come from the germline V gene. The length of the CDR3 is 13 residues. The CDR3 sequence: CATSPGISYEQYF. Written as DNA, the CDR3 is TGTGCCACCAGCCCCGGGATCTCCTACGAGCAGTACTTC. Based on the CDR3 plus reference TRBV7-2 and TRBJ2-7, the full variable domain is GAGVSQSPSNKVTEKGKDVELRCDPISGHTALYWYRQSLGQGLEFLIYFQGNSAPDKSGLPSDRFSAERTGGSVSTLTIQRTQQEDSAVYLCATSPGISYEQYFGPGTRLTVT.

This clonotype has ten or more counts. This chain links TRBV24-1 with TRBJ1-5; unclear D gene. V lost 3 bases and J 0 bases, leaving 8 bases between the germline ends. The CDR3 spans 15 residues. Per the germline V gene, CDR1 is KGHDR and CDR2 is SFDVKD. Written as DNA, the CDR3 is TGTGCCACCAGTGATGGTCGGTATAGCAATCAGCCCCAGCATTTT. Its protein product is CATSDGRYSNQPQHF.

This clonotype has a handful of counts. The V call is TRBV7-2, the J call TRBJ2-5, with 11 bases identical to TRBD2. Per the germline V gene, CDR1 is SGHTA and CDR2 is FQGNSA. CDR3 size: 16 residues. V shed 2 bases and J 2 bases; nucleotides not matched to a gene: 4. This CDR3 is CASSLPIAGGQETQYF. In DNA, the CDR3 is TGTGCCAGCAGCTTACCTATAGCGGGGGGGCAAGAGACCCAGTACTTC.

This clonotype has just one count. A much larger clone differs from this one at a single base, so this may be a read error. V is TRBV2 and J is TRBJ2-5, with D unclear. This CDR3 region has 14 residues. Germline-derived CDR1 and CDR2 are SNHLY and FYNNEI. The CDR3 sequence: CASSEKVAVEPQYF. The CDR3 nucleotides are TGTGCCAGCAGTGAAAAGGTCGCGGTAGAGCCCCAGTACTTC.

The genes are TRBV12-3 or TRBV12-4 and TRBJ1-5; the D gene is possibly TRBD1 (6 bases). V was cut by 3 bases and J by 5 bases, with 11 bases left in between. The CDR3 consists of 14 residues. DNA of the CDR3: TGTGCCAGCAGTTTTTGGGGGGGCGATCAGCCCCAGCATTTT. Translated: CASSFWGGDQPQHF.

This chain uses TRBV5-5 with TRBJ1-5, with 8 bases lining up with TRBD1. This CDR3 contains 14 residues. V lost 4 bases, J lost 7 bases, and 7 bases stayed unmatched. Germline V gives CDR1 SGHKS, CDR2 YYEKEE (reference sequence). The chain's CDR3 is CASSRTGFGQPQHF. For the CDR3, the DNA is TGTGCCAGCAGCAGGACAGGGTTTGGCCAGCCCCAGCATTTT. Together with reference TRBV5-5 and TRBJ1-5, the CDR3 gives the full variable domain: DAGVTQSPTHLIKTRGQQVTLRCSPISGHKSVSWYQQVLGQGPQFIFQYYEKEERGRGNFPDRFSARQFPNYSSELNVNALLLGDSALYLCASSRTGFGQPQHFGDGTRLSIL.